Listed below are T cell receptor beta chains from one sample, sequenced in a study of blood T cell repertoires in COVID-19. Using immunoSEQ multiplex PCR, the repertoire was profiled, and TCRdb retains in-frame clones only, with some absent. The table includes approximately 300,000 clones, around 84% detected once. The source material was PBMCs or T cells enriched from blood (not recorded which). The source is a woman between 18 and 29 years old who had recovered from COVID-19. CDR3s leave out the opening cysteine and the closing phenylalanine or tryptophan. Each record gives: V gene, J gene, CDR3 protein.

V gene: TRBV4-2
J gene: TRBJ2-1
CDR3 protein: ASSQDLVGAGGRNEQF

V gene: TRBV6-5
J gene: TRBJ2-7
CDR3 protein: ASSYGQGSYEQY

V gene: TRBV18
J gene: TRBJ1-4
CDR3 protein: ASSPPGQSNEKLF

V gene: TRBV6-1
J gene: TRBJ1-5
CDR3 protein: ASSGPRGGSNQPQH

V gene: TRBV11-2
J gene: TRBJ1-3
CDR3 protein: ASSLAFAGASGNTIY

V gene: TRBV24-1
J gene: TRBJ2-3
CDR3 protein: ATSEGTGFSTDTQY

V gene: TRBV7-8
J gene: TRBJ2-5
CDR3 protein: ASSFVGETQY

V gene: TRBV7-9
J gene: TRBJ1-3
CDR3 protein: ASSLARGGTSGNTIY

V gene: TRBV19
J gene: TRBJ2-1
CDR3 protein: ASRKTGGNNEQF

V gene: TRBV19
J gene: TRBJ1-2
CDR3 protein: ASSTDGGPYGYT

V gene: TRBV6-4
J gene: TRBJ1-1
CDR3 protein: ASSDSGDNGQAF

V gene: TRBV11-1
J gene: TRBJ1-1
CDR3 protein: ASSFFNDRRTEAF

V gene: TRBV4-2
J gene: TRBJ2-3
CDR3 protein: ASSLRREFSTDTQY

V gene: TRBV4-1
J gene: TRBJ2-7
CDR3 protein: ASSQVEQGGRDEQY

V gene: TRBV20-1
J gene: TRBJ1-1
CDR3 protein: SASWAGQGSTEAF